This TCR beta chain was sequenced in a study of blood T cell repertoires in COVID-19. In the study overall: There were acute and convalescent COVID-19 samples, and they came from the United States, Italy and Spain.

Produced via immunoSEQ multiplex PCR; TCRdb's table is partial and in-frame only. The sample lists some 83,000 clones; approximately 80% were seen once. V lost 4 bases and J 6 bases, leaving 10 bases between the germline ends. CDR1 is PRHDT and CDR2 is FYEKMQ in the germline V gene (reference sequence). This CDR3 comprises 12 residues. This sequence was found in a man in his 60s with active or convalescent COVID-19. Sequenced sample: peripheral blood. The chain recombines TRBV13 with TRBJ2-7; tentative D call: TRBD1 (5 bases). CDR3 coding DNA: TGTGCCAGCAGCTCTCAGGGCTCCGAGCAGTACTTC. Protein sequence: CASSSQGSEQYF.